A single sample gave rise to the 6 T cell receptor beta chains below, sequenced in a study of blood T cell repertoires in COVID-19. Only in-frame clones appear in the TCRdb table, and some are missing; sequencing was by immunoSEQ multiplex PCR. The sample lists 50,000 to 55,000 clones, around nine tenths occurring once. The source material was peripheral blood. These receptors originate from a man between 45 and 60 years old with acute or convalescent COVID-19.

The V gene is TRBV9, the J gene TRBJ1-5, with 8 bases fitting TRBD1. The CDR3 covers 14 residues. Germline V gene lookup returns CDR1 SGDLS and CDR2 YYNGEE. Trimming removed 1 base from V and 7 bases from J; junction bases left unmatched: 4. CDR3 sequence: CASSVTGGGQPQHF. CDR3 nucleotide sequence: TGTGCCAGCAGCGTAACAGGGGGAGGGCAGCCCCAGCATTTT.

This clone appeared a single time. V is TRBV10-3 and J is TRBJ1-2; the D is unclear. The CDR3 loop spans 12 amino acids. From germline, CDR1 is ENHRY and CDR2 SYGVKD. Between the trimmed V and J ends, which lost 3 bases and 8 bases, there was a span of 10 bases. This chain's CDR3 is CAISDEGWGYTF. In nucleotides, the CDR3 is TGTGCCATCAGTGATGAGGGTTGGGGCTACACCTTC.

This chain links TRBV15 with TRBJ1-2, with 8 bases that match TRBD1. V shed 2 bases and J 4 bases; nucleotides not matched to a gene: 9. The CDR3 is made up of 16 amino acids. Germline CDR1 reads LNHNV; CDR2 reads YYDKDF (reference sequence). CDR3 in DNA: TGTGCCACCAGCAGATACCGGGACAGGCCGTCCTATGGCTACACCTTC. This sequence encodes CATSRYRDRPSYGYTF.

The rearrangement joins TRBV6-5 to TRBJ1-2; D is uncertain. Trimming took 6 bases from V and 4 from J, leaving 12 bases between them. This CDR3 is built from 13 residues. Germline V CDR1 and CDR2: MNHEY, SVGAGI. The CDR3 DNA is TGTGCCAGCAGAGTAAGCAGGTTCTATGGCTACACCTTC. It yields the protein CASRVSRFYGYTF.

V gene TRBV5-6 combines with J gene TRBJ1-2; 8 nucleotides line up with TRBD1. The CDR3 runs to 13 residues. CDR1 is SGHDT and CDR2 is YYEEEE in the germline V gene. The V gene end was trimmed by 6 bases and the J gene end by 2 bases; junction bases not matched to a gene: 3. The CDR3 loop is CASTWTGNYGYTF. In DNA, the CDR3 is TGTGCCAGCACTTGGACAGGGAACTATGGCTACACCTTC.

The gene calls are TRBV28 and TRBJ2-7; 7 bases agree with TRBD2. The CDR3 runs 18 residues. Trimming took 2 bases from V and 3 from J; bases not matched to a gene: 16. Germline V CDR1 and CDR2: MDHEN, SYDVKM. The CDR3 region is CASSLRLAEKGLFYEQYF. The CDR3 bases are TGTGCCAGCAGTTTAAGACTAGCTGAAAAGGGCTTGTTCTACGAGCAGTACTTC.